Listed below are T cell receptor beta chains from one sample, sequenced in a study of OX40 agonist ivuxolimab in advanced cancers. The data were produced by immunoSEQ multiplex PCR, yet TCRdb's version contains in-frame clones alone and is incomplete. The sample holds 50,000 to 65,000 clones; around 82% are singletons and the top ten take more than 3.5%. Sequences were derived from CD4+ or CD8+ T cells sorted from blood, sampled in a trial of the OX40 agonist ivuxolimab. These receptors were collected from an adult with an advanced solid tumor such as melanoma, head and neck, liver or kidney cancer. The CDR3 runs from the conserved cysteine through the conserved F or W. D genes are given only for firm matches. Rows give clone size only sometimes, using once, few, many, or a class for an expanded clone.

cdr3_nt: TGTGCTAGTGGGTCGAGACAGGGGGCAAATTCACCCCTCCACTTT
cdr3_aa: CASGSRQGANSPLHF
clone_size: NA
d_call: TRBD1
j_call: TRBJ1-6
v_call: TRBV12-5

cdr3_nt: TGTGCCAGCCGTGGACAGCTCCCCCAGCCCCAGCATTTT
cdr3_aa: CASRGQLPQPQHF
clone_size: NA
d_call: NA
j_call: TRBJ1-5
v_call: TRBV28

cdr3_nt: TGTGCCAGCAGCGACGGCGAGCCACAAAGTCGGGCCAACGTCCTGACTTTC
cdr3_aa: CASSDGEPQSRANVLTF
clone_size: NA
d_call: NA
j_call: TRBJ2-6
v_call: TRBV7-7

cdr3_nt: TGCAGTGCTAAGGACGCTTACGAGCAGTACTTC
cdr3_aa: CSAKDAYEQYF
clone_size: NA
d_call: NA
j_call: TRBJ2-7
v_call: TRBV20-1

cdr3_nt: TGTGCCAGCACCAAAAGTTTTGCAACTAATGAAAAACTGTTTTTT
cdr3_aa: CASTKSFATNEKLFF
clone_size: once
d_call: NA
j_call: TRBJ1-4
v_call: TRBV6-5

cdr3_nt: TGTGCCAGCAGCGAAGGGACAGGGGGCGGGTATGGCTACACCTTC
cdr3_aa: CASSEGTGGGYGYTF
clone_size: NA
d_call: TRBD1
j_call: TRBJ1-2
v_call: TRBV7-3

cdr3_nt: TGTGCCAGCAGCTTTGAGAGGGGACAGCCCCAGCATTTT
cdr3_aa: CASSFERGQPQHF
clone_size: NA
d_call: NA
j_call: TRBJ1-5
v_call: TRBV7-9

cdr3_nt: TGCGCCAGCAGCTCAACGACAGGGTTTGGAAACACCATATATTTT
cdr3_aa: CASSSTTGFGNTIYF
clone_size: NA
d_call: TRBD1
j_call: TRBJ1-3
v_call: TRBV5-1

cdr3_nt: TGTGCCAGCAGTTTAAACAGGAACCAAGAGACCCAGTACTTC
cdr3_aa: CASSLNRNQETQYF
clone_size: NA
d_call: NA
j_call: TRBJ2-5
v_call: TRBV6-1

cdr3_nt: TGTGCCTGGAGTGGGGGTTGGGGCAGGGACAACTATGGCTACACCTTC
cdr3_aa: CAWSGGWGRDNYGYTF
clone_size: NA
d_call: NA
j_call: TRBJ1-2
v_call: TRBV30

cdr3_nt: TGTGCCAGCAGTCGCCTGGGGACAACGAACACTGAAGCTTTCTTT
cdr3_aa: CASSRLGTTNTEAFF
clone_size: NA
d_call: NA
j_call: TRBJ1-1
v_call: TRBV27

cdr3_nt: TGTGCCAGCACCGCGGGAGGCTCCCGGGCGACTAATGAAAAACTGTTTTTT
cdr3_aa: CASTAGGSRATNEKLFF
clone_size: NA
d_call: NA
j_call: TRBJ1-4
v_call: TRBV28

cdr3_nt: TGTGCCAGCAGTGAAGGACGCAATCAGCCCCAGCATTTT
cdr3_aa: CASSEGRNQPQHF
clone_size: NA
d_call: NA
j_call: TRBJ1-5
v_call: TRBV6-5

cdr3_nt: TGTGCCAGCAGCTTAGTGGGCTCTTTCGCCCCCACCGGGGAGCTGTTTTTT
cdr3_aa: CASSLVGSFAPTGELFF
clone_size: NA
d_call: NA
j_call: TRBJ2-2
v_call: TRBV11-2

cdr3_nt: TGTGCCAGCAGCCGAGGGACTAGCGGGCACAGCAATGAGCAGTTCTTC
cdr3_aa: CASSRGTSGHSNEQFF
clone_size: once
d_call: TRBD2
j_call: TRBJ2-1
v_call: TRBV27

cdr3_nt: TGTGCCAGCAGACTCCTAGACTGGGGTAACACTGAAGCTTTCTTT
cdr3_aa: CASRLLDWGNTEAFF
clone_size: few
d_call: NA
j_call: TRBJ1-1
v_call: TRBV28

cdr3_nt: TGTGCCAGCAGTGAAGCTAGACTAGCGGGAGCTGTTATGAATGAGCAGTTCTTC
cdr3_aa: CASSEARLAGAVMNEQFF
clone_size: NA
d_call: TRBD2
j_call: TRBJ2-1
v_call: TRBV2

cdr3_nt: TGCGCCAGCAGCCGAGAAGGAACACCCCTCCACTTT
cdr3_aa: CASSREGTPLHF
clone_size: NA
d_call: NA
j_call: TRBJ1-6
v_call: TRBV5-4

cdr3_nt: TGTGCCAGCAGCCGATACACCGACGGTAGCTCTGGAAACACCATATATTTT
cdr3_aa: CASSRYTDGSSGNTIYF
clone_size: NA
d_call: NA
j_call: TRBJ1-3
v_call: TRBV11-3

cdr3_nt: TGTGCCAGCAGAACCGGGACAGGGAACTATGGCTACACCTTC
cdr3_aa: CASRTGTGNYGYTF
clone_size: NA
d_call: TRBD1
j_call: TRBJ1-2
v_call: TRBV6-5

cdr3_nt: TGTGCCAGCAGCCCCGATAAGACAGGGATGAACACCGGGGAGCTGTTTTTT
cdr3_aa: CASSPDKTGMNTGELFF
clone_size: NA
d_call: TRBD1
j_call: TRBJ2-2
v_call: TRBV27

cdr3_nt: TGCACCAGCAACCGCGGACTAGCGGGGGGGTTAACGCAGTATTTT
cdr3_aa: CTSNRGLAGGLTQYF
clone_size: NA
d_call: NA
j_call: TRBJ2-3
v_call: TRBV1

cdr3_nt: TGTGCCAGCCTAGGACTAGCGAGGAACAATGAGCAGTTCTTC
cdr3_aa: CASLGLARNNEQFF
clone_size: NA
d_call: TRBD2
j_call: TRBJ2-1
v_call: TRBV6-5